This T cell receptor (beta chain) was documented in a study of vaccination and CD4 T cells after COVID-19 (dated by TCRdb to the early 2020s). Context from the whole study: Every convalescent patient had a positive nasal swab PCR test for SARS-CoV-2, with mild disease in nine or ten patients and severe disease in one. The convalescent cohort comprised six males and four females, including two Hispanic individuals, seven Caucasians, two Asians and one multiracial person. Two doses of either the Pfizer-BioNTech BNT162b2 vaccine (n=8) or the Moderna mRNA-1273 vaccine (n=2) were administered to participants. Post-COVID blood samples from convalescent patients were collected a median of around 100 days after diagnosis, with a range of roughly 35 to 180 days. Post-vaccine blood samples were collected a median of about 11 weeks after the second vaccine dose, ranging from roughly 13 to 241 days. The cultures were stimulated with overlapping spike peptide pools from SARS-CoV-2 and from the common cold coronaviruses HCoV-NL63, HCoV-OC43 and HCoV-229E. In control cultures, a CEFX viral epitope pool was used as positive control, an HIV-1 Nef peptide pool was used as negative control, or no peptide was added. In more than eight COVID-19 convalescent patients and a handful of infection-naive healthy vaccine recipients, researchers compared the spike-specific CD4+ TCR repertoire from before mRNA vaccination with the repertoire from after.

The CDR3 spans 13 residues, from the cysteine through the phenylalanine. Only the CDR3 DNA is retained, 39 bases long and in frame from the first base. For this chain, trimming is 4 bases at the V end and 3 bases at the J end, and the number of junction bases without a gene match is 2. CDR1 and CDR2 (SGHNT, YENEEA) derive from the germline V gene. This clonotype turned up a few times. This receptor's antigen is unknown. Within one base of it there is no much larger clone, and no base qualities were kept. What the authors observed across the whole study: Relatively few convalescent patients were included in the study, and early timepoints after natural infection were not analyzed. Among convalescent patients, a median roughly 90% of the SARS-CoV-2-reactive clones seen after vaccination appeared only after vaccination, which suggests priming specific to the vaccine. Of the vaccine-specific clones in convalescent patients, 304 of 307, or nearly all, reacted only to SARS-CoV-2 spike and did not cross-react with common cold coronaviruses. The median count of SARS-CoV-2-reactive clonotypes went up from approximately 20 after infection to 30 to 40 after vaccination, although the change was not significant.

Receptors were amplified or captured by PCR. At the Johns Hopkins FTIC core, DNA from the cultured CD4+ T cells underwent TCR sequencing with the Oncomine TCR Beta short-read assay. Genomic DNA was extracted from the cultured CD4+ T cells with the QIAamp micro DNA kit. The Oncomine TCR Beta libraries from cultured CD4+ T cells were pooled using unique dual indexes and then sequenced on an Illumina iSeq 100. In the authors' own workflow: Non-productive sequences were removed, and CDR3s that did not start with C, did not end with F or W, or were shorter than 7 amino acids were discarded. Antigen-specific clonotypes were identified with the MANAFEST web application by comparing peptide-stimulated wells with reference and other culture wells. For a clone to be called positive, the clone needed an FDR below 0.05, an odds ratio above 5, and a productive frequency above 0.1% in at least two of three replicate wells. A clonotype was classed as cross-reactive if the clonotype showed significant expansion both in SARS-CoV-2 spike wells and in at least one common cold coronavirus spike condition. Using R version 3.6.1, CDR3 homology was evaluated through Levenshtein distances (stringdist) along with unrooted phylogenetic trees (ape). TCRdb reprocessed the public reads (quality trimming at Q25 with fastp, clone calling with MiXCR) and kept in-frame beta chains. Rows with a matching CDR3 protein are joined into one entry that keeps the most common DNA and genes. It is TCRdb's table, rather than the study itself, that gives the V and J calls and clone size. In all, the sample holds approximately 12,000 distinct CDR3 sequences, and approximately 52% of those were seen once. The ten most abundant clones make up around a third of the sample.

The label giving this sample's treatment or condition can be read as: 10-day PBMC culture with coronavirus spike peptide pools or control peptides (ViraFEST assay). The study used the ViraFEST assay, which expanded antigen-specific T cells with peptide pools and then identified expanded clonotypes by TCR sequencing. The convalescent patients' positive SARS-CoV-2 PCR tests were from March to December 2020, which was before the Alpha, Beta and Delta variants emerged in the United States. Each well held approximately 2 million PBMCs cultured in IMDM containing roughly 5% human AB serum and approximately 9.4 IU/ml IL-2, with about 10 ug/ml peptide pools added. Half of the culture medium was replaced with fresh IL-2-containing medium on days 3 and 7. Once the cells had been in culture for over 9 days, the EasySep CD4+ T cell isolation kit was used to isolate CD4+ T cells by negative selection. Ficoll-Paque Plus gradient centrifugation was used to isolate PBMCs from whole blood, and the isolated PBMCs were then either used fresh or cryopreserved at -140C. In general, triplicate wells were set up for every culture condition.

The sample comprised CD4+ T cells from blood, cultured in vitro. This sequence uses TRBV11-3 and TRBJ1-1, with TRBD1 identical over 7 junction bases. The TCR comes from a human donor who had recovered from COVID-19. In nucleotide form, the sequence is TGTGCCAGCAGCTCACAGGGGTACACTGAAGCTTTCTTT. Translated, this is CASSSQGYTEAFF. Beyond the CDR3, the reference TRBV11-3 and TRBJ1-1 genes provide the residues; the full variable domain reads: EAGVVQSPRYKIIEKKQPVAFWCNPISGHNTLYWYLQNLGQGPELLIRYENEEAVDDSQLPKDRFSAERLKGVDSTLKIQPAELGDSAVYLCASSSQGYTEAFFGQGTRLTVV.